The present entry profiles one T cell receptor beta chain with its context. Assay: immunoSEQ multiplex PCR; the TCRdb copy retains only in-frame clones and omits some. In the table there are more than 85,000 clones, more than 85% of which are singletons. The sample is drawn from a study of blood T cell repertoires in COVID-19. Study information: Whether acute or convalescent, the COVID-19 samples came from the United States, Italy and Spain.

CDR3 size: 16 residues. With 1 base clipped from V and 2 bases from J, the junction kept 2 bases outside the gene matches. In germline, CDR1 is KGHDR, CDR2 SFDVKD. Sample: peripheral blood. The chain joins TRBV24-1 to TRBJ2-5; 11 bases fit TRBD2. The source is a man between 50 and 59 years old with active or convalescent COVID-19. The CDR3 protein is CATSDFGTSGQETQYF. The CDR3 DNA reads TGTGCCACCAGTGATTTCGGGACTAGCGGACAAGAGACCCAGTACTTC.